Below are 21 T cell receptor beta chains sequenced from a single sample in a study of PD-1 blockade in classical Hodgkin lymphoma. The patients all showed relapse after autologous stem cell transplantation, while their brentuximab vedotin exposure varied. Profiling relied on immunoSEQ multiplex PCR, and the TCRdb table lists in-frame clones only, not all of them. The sample records roughly 25,000 clones, roughly 78% being singletons. The source was peripheral blood mononuclear cells (PBMCs), collected before the second cycle of nivolumab. The receptors derive from a human donor with classical Hodgkin lymphoma.

The V and J genes are TRBV4-3 and TRBJ1-2; possible D gene TRBD1, 5 bases. Between the trimmed V and J ends, which lost 3 bases and 8 bases, there was a span of 19 bases. The germline CDR1 and CDR2 sequences are LGHNA and YSLEER. The CDR3 is 15 residues long. For the CDR3, the DNA is TGCGCCAGCAGCCAGATGACAGCGGGAGTGGAAGGCTACACCTTC. As protein: CASSQMTAGVEGYTF.

V usage is TRBV27 and J usage is TRBJ2-1, with D unclear. V was trimmed by 5 bases and J by 10 bases, leaving 15 bases between them. There are 13 residues in the CDR3. Per the germline V gene, CDR1 is MNHEY and CDR2 is SMNVEV (reference sequence). CDR3 region: CASSISPNREQFF. CDR3 nucleotide sequence: TGTGCCAGCAGTATAAGCCCGAACCGGGAGCAGTTCTTC.

The gene calls are TRBV5-6 and TRBJ2-3; 11 positions agree with TRBD2. The V gene end was trimmed by 0 bases and the J gene end by 0 bases; junction bases not matched to a gene: 9. The CDR3 length is 19 residues. CDR1 SGHDT and CDR2 YYEEEE come from the germline V gene. The CDR3 here is CASSLVIVTSGESTDTQYF. The DNA for the CDR3 is TGTGCCAGCAGCTTGGTCATAGTGACTAGCGGGGAAAGCACAGATACGCAGTATTTT.

The rearrangement uses TRBV5-4 and TRBJ2-1; 8 bases line up with TRBD1. This CDR3 is 14 amino acids long. With V trimmed by 4 bases and J by 6 bases, 6 bases remained unmatched. Per germline, CDR1 SGHNT and CDR2 YYREEE (reference sequence). CDR3 sequence: CASSHPGGSNEQFF. The CDR3 DNA follows: TGTGCCAGCAGCCACCCAGGGGGCTCCAATGAGCAGTTCTTC. Full variable domain (missing parts from reference TRBV5-4 and TRBJ2-1): ETGVTQSPTHLIKTRGQQVTLRCSSQSGHNTVSWYQQALGQGPQFIFQYYREEENGRGNFPPRFSGLQFPNYSSELNVNALELDDSALYLCASSHPGGSNEQFFGPGTRLTVL.

The V call is TRBV5-1, the J call TRBJ2-1; TRBD1 might be the D (6 bases). The V gene's germline CDR1 is SGHRS and CDR2 YFSETQ. V lost 1 base and J lost 12, with 20 bases in between. CDR3 length equals 15 residues. The CDR3 nucleotides read TGCGCCAGCAGCTTGCGGGACAATTTAGATCTAGGGCAGTTCTTC. Translated, it gives CASSLRDNLDLGQFF.

In this sample, this clone turned up a few times. The CDR3 is CASGDSWERPMTTDTQYF. As DNA, the CDR3 is TGTGCTAGTGGAGACTCGTGGGAGCGCCCCATGACCACAGATACGCAGTATTTT. The chain recombines TRBV12-5 with TRBJ2-3, with D possibly being TRBD2 (5 bases). Germline CDR1 reads LGHNT; CDR2 reads FRNRAP. Trimming took off 6 bases at V and 2 bases at J, with 24 bases between the two ends. The CDR3 extends over 18 amino acids.

The chain combines TRBV27 with TRBJ1-1; no clear D gene. Germline CDR1 is MNHEY and CDR2 is SMNVEV (reference sequence). The V end lost 5 bases, the J end lost 3 bases, and 16 bases lay between the germline ends. The CDR3 is 15 residues long. Here the CDR3 DNA reads TGTGCCAGCAGTCCCCTAGGCAGGCCGGACACTGAAGCTTTCTTT. Protein product: CASSPLGRPDTEAFF.

This chain uses TRBV2 with TRBJ2-7; tentative D call: TRBD2 (6 bases). The V end was cut by 3 bases, the J end by 5 bases, with 11 bases between. CDR3 length: 13 amino acids. Per germline, CDR1 SNHLY and CDR2 FYNNEI. The CDR3 loop reads CASSEWRGDEQYF. For the CDR3, the DNA is TGTGCCAGCAGTGAGTGGCGGGGTGACGAGCAGTACTTC.

CDR3 amino acids: CASSQGAGAINYGYTF. The CDR3 DNA reads TGCGCCAGCAGCCAGGGTGCAGGGGCGATTAACTATGGCTACACCTTC. The chain joins TRBV4-3 to TRBJ1-2; a weak D match, TRBD1 (6 bases). CDR1 and CDR2 from the germline V gene are LGHNA and YSLEER. The CDR3 length is 16 residues. V lost 3 bases and J 1 base, leaving 15 bases between the germline ends.

This clone was counted only a few times. The junction departs from the called germline gene at one end, perhaps through a read error. The chain has TRBV7-7 and TRBJ2-2; perhaps TRBD2 as D (6 bases). This CDR3 comprises 16 residues. CDR1 and CDR2 (germline): SSHAT, FNYEAQ (reference sequence). CDR3 nucleotide sequence: TGTGCTAGCAGCTGGGAGGTGGAGGCGAACACCGGGGAGCTGTTTTTT. It yields the protein CASSWEVEANTGELFF.

The V call is TRBV6-5, the J call TRBJ1-5, with a possible D match to TRBD1 (6 bases). CDR3 length: 12 amino acids. Germline-derived CDR1 and CDR2 are MNHEY and SVGAGI. Trimming removed 5 bases from V and 6 bases from J, with 8 bases in between. CDR3 loop: CASSRGRQPQHF. The CDR3 DNA is TGTGCCAGCAGTCGGGGGCGTCAGCCCCAGCATTTT.

V and J are TRBV12-5 and TRBJ2-3; 9 positions agree with TRBD2. The germline CDR1 and CDR2 sequences are LGHNT and FRNRAP. V was clipped by 1 base and J by 7 bases; unmatched bases: 6. This CDR3 has 15 residues. In nucleotides, the CDR3 is TGTGCTAGTGGTTTGGGCGGGGGGGCCCTAAATACGCAGTATTTT. Translating gives CASGLGGGALNTQYF.

For the CDR3, the DNA is TGTGCCAGCAGTTACTACCGACTAGCTAATGGTACAGATACGCAGTATTTT. It yields the protein CASSYYRLANGTDTQYF. This chain uses TRBV6-7 with TRBJ2-3, with TRBD2 matching over 7 bases. TRBV6-7 is designated an ORF whose function remains uncertain. This CDR3 region has 17 residues. V lost 1 base and J lost 3; bases outside the gene matches: 10.

This chain uses TRBV5-1 with TRBJ2-7, with D tentatively TRBD1 (6 bases). V lost 0 bases and J 3 bases, leaving 13 bases between the germline ends. This CDR3 is built from 15 residues. Per germline, CDR1 SGHRS and CDR2 YFSETQ. In DNA, the CDR3 is TGCGCCAGCAGCTTGGCCCCCCAGGGGCTCTACGAGCAGTACTTC. As protein: CASSLAPQGLYEQYF.

The rearrangement links TRBV6-1 to TRBJ2-2; D may correspond to TRBD1 or TRBD2 (5 bases each). Germline CDR1 reads MNHNS; CDR2 reads SASEGT. The CDR3 runs to 15 residues. Trimming shortened V by 4 bases and J by 0 bases, and 9 bases separated the two germline ends. CDR3 sequence (DNA): TGTGCCAGCAGTGCGGGACGGACGAACACCGGGGAGCTGTTTTTT. It codes for CASSAGRTNTGELFF.

J is TRBJ2-1 and V is TRBV7-3; 9 nucleotides match TRBD1. This CDR3 is built from 17 residues. Germline V gene data show CDR1 as SGHTA and CDR2 as FQGTGA. Trimming at V came to 2 bases and at J to 7 bases, leaving 12 bases not matched to a gene. CDR3 in amino acids: CASSLGPGQGMGNEQFF. DNA of the CDR3: TGTGCCAGCAGCTTAGGACCCGGACAGGGGATGGGGAATGAGCAGTTCTTC.

The chain is built from TRBV16 and TRBJ1-1; TRBD1 aligns across 8 bases. V shed 4 bases and J 4 bases; nucleotides not matched to a gene: 5. Germline V lookup: CDR1 KGHSY, CDR2 FQNENV. The CDR3 is made up of 14 amino acids. This CDR3 is CASSPRDRRTEAFF. CDR3 DNA: TGTGCCAGCAGCCCCCGGGACAGGCGCACTGAAGCTTTCTTT.

CDR3 bases: TGTGCCAGCAGCTTAAGGGACACTTCCACCGGGGAGCTGTTTTTT. It is translated as CASSLRDTSTGELFF. The rearrangement joins TRBV7-3 to TRBJ2-2; D perhaps matches TRBD1 (6 bases). Per the germline V gene, CDR1 is SGHTA and CDR2 is FQGTGA. Between the trimmed V and J ends, which lost 1 base and 4 bases, there was a span of 10 bases. The CDR3 has 15 amino acids.

The chain joins TRBV9 to TRBJ1-2; no clear D. Germline CDR1 reads SGDLS; CDR2 reads YYNGEE. CDR3 length: 11 residues. V shed 4 bases and J shed 8 bases, with 9 bases lying between them. The CDR3 protein is CASSHLNGYTF. Written as DNA, the CDR3 is TGTGCCAGCAGCCACTTAAACGGCTACACCTTC.

The J gene is TRBJ2-7, the V gene TRBV4-1; D perhaps matches TRBD2 (6 bases). Germline CDR1 reads MGHRA; CDR2 reads YSYEKL. Trimming left V 0 bases short and J 2 bases short, with 14 bases between. The CDR3 has 16 amino acids. CDR3 loop: CASSQEDGGYPYEQYF. As DNA, the CDR3 is TGCGCCAGCAGCCAAGAAGACGGGGGTTACCCCTACGAGCAGTACTTC.

The chain uses TRBV5-1 and TRBJ2-3; 7 bases line up with TRBD2. J gave up 1 base and V 2 bases, and 1 base lay outside the gene matches. Germline CDR1 reads SGHRS; CDR2 reads YFSETQ. The CDR3 length is 14 residues. Written as DNA, the CDR3 is TGCGCCAGCAGCTTAGGGAGGGGCACAGATACGCAGTATTTT. Translation: CASSLGRGTDTQYF.